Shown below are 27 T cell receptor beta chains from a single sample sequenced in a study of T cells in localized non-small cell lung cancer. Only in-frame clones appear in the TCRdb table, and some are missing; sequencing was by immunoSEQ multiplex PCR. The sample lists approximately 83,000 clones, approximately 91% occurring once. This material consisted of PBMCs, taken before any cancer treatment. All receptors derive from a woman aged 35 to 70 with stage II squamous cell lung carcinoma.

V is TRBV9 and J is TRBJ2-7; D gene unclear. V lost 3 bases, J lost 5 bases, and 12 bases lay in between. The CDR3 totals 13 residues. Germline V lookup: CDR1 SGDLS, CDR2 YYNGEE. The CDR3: CASSAAPSNEQYF. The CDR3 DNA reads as TGTGCCAGCAGCGCCGCACCCAGCAACGAGCAGTACTTC.

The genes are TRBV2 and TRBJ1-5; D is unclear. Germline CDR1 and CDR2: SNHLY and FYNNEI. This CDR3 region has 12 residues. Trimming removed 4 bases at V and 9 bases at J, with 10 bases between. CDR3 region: CASSVSGWPQHF. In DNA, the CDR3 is TGTGCCAGCAGTGTATCGGGTTGGCCCCAGCATTTT.

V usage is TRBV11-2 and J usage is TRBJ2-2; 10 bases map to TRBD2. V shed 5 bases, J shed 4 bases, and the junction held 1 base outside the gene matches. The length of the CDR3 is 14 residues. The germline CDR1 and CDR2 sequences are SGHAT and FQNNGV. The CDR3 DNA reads TGTGCCAGCAGCCGGACTAGCGGCACCGGGGAGCTGTTTTTT. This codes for CASSRTSGTGELFF.

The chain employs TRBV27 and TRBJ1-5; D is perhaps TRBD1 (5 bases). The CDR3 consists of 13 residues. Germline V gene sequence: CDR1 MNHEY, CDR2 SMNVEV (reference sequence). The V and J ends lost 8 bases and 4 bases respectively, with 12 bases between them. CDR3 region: CASALGGNQPQHF. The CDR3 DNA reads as TGTGCCAGCGCCCTGGGGGGGAATCAGCCCCAGCATTTT.

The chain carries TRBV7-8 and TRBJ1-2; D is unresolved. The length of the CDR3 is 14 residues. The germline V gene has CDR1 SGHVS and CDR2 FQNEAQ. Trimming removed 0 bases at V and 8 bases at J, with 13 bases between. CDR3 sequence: CASSLAVRGVGYTF. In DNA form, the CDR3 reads TGTGCCAGCAGCTTAGCGGTCAGAGGCGTCGGCTACACCTTC.

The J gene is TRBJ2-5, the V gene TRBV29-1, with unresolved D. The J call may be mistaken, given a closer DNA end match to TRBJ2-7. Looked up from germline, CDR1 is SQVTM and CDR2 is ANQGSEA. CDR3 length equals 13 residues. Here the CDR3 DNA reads TGCAGCGTTGCTGGGGTTGGCTCCTACGAGCAGTACTTC. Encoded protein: CSVAGVGSYEQYF.

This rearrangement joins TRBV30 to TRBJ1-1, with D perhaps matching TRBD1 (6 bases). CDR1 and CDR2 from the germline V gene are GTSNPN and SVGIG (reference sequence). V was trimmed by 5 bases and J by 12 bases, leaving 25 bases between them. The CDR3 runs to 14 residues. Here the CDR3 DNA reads TGTGCCTGGGGTCGAACAGGGTACTACACTGAGACTTTCTTT. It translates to CAWGRTGYYTETFF. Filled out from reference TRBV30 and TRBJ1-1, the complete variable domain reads SQTIHQWPATLVQPVGSPLSLECTVEGTSNPNLYWYRQAAGRGLQLLFYSVGIGQISSEVPQNLSASRPQDRQFILSSKKLLLSDSGFYLCAWGRTGYYTETFFGQGTRLTVV.

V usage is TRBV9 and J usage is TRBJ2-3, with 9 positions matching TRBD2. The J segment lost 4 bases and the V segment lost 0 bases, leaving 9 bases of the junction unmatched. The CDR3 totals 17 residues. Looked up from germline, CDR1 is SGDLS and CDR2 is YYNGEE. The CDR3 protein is CASSVGSVSGRSDTQYF. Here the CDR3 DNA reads TGTGCCAGCAGCGTAGGATCGGTTAGCGGGAGATCAGATACGCAGTATTTT. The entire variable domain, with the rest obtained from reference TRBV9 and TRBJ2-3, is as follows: DSGVTQTPKHLITATGQRVTLRCSPRSGDLSVYWYQQSLDQGLQFLIQYYNGEERAKGNILERFSAQQFPDLHSELNLSSLELGDSALYFCASSVGSVSGRSDTQYFGPGTRLTVL.

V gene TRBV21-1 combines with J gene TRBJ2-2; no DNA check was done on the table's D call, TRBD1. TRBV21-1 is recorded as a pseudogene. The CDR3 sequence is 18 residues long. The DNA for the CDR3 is TGTGCCAGCAGCAAAAGTTGGGGACAGTCATCCAACACCGGGGAGCTGTTTTTT. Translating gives CASSKSWGQSSNTGELFF.

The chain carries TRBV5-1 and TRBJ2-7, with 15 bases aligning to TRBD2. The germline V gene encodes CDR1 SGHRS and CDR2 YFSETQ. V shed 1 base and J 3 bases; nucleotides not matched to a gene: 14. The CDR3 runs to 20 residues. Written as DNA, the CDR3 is TGCGCCAGCAGCTTGACCCGGCGTGGGACTAGCGGGGGGTTTGGCTACGAGCAGTACTTC. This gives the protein CASSLTRRGTSGGFGYEQYF.

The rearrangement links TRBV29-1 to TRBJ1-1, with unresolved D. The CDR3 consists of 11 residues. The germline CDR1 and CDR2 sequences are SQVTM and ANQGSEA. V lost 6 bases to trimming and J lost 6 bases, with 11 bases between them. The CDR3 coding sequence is TGCAGCGTCGCCCCCACGGCTGAAGCTTTCTTT. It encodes CSVAPTAEAFF.

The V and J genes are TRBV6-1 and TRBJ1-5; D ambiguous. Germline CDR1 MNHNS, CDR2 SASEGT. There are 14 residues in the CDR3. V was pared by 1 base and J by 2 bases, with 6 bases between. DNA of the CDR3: TGTGCCAGCAGTGAAGTAGTTCGCAATCAGCCCCAGCATTTT. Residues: CASSEVVRNQPQHF.

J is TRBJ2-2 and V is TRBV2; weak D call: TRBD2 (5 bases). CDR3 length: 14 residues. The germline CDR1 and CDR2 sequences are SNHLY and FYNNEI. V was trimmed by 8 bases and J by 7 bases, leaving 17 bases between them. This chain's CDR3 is CASRDGRKVGELFF. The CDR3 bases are TGTGCCAGCCGGGATGGTAGGAAGGTCGGGGAGCTGTTTTTT.

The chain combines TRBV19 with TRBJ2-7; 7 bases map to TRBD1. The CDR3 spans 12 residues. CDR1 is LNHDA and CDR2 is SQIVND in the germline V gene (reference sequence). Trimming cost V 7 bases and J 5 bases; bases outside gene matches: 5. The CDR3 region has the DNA TGTGCCAGTACAGGGGACAGACACGAGCAGTACTTC. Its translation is CASTGDRHEQYF.

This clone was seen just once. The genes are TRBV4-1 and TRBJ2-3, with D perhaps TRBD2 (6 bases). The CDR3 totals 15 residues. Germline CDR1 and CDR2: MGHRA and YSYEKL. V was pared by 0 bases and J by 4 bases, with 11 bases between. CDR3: CASSQDAWGADTQYF. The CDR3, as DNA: TGCGCCAGCAGCCAAGATGCATGGGGGGCAGATACGCAGTATTTT.

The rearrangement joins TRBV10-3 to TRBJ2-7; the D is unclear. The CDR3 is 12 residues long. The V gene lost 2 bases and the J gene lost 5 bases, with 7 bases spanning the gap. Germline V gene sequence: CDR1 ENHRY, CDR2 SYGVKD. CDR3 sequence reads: CAISEDSNEQYF. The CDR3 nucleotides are TGTGCCATCAGTGAGGATTCCAACGAGCAGTACTTC.

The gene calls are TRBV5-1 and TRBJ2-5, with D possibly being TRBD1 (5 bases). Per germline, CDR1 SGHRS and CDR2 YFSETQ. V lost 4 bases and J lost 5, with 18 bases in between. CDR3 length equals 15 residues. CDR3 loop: CASSKQVGIGETQYF. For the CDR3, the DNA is TGCGCCAGCAGCAAACAGGTGGGGATCGGGGAGACCCAGTACTTC.

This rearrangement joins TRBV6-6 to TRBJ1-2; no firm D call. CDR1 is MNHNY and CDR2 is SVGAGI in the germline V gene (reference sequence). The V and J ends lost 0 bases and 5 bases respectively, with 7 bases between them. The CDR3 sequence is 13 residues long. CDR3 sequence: CASSYSPTYGYTF. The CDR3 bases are TGTGCCAGCAGTTACTCCCCCACTTATGGCTACACCTTC.

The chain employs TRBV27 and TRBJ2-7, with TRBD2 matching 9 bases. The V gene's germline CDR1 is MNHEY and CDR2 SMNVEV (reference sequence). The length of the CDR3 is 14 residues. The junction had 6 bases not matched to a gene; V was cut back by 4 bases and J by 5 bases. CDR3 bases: TGTGCCAGCAGTTCCGGCGGGAGGGTCCACGAGCAGTACTTC. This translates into CASSSGGRVHEQYF.

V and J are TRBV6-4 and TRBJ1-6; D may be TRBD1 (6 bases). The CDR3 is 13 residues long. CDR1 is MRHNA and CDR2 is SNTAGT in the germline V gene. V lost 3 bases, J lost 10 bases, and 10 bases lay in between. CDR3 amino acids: CASSEQGRSPLHF. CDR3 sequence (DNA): TGTGCCAGCAGTGAACAGGGAAGGTCACCCCTCCACTTT.

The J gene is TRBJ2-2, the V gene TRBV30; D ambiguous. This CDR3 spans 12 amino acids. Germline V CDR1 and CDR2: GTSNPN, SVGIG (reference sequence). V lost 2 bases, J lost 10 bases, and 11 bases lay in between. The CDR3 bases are TGTGCCTGGAGTAACCAGGCCCAGGAGCTGTTTTTT. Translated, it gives CAWSNQAQELFF.

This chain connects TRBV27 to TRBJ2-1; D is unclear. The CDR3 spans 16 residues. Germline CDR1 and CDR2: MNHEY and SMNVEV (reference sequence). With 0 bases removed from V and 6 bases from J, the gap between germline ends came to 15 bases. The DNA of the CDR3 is TGTGCCAGCAGTTTATCCGGGCTCCTAGGATCCAATGAGCAGTTCTTC. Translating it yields CASSLSGLLGSNEQFF.

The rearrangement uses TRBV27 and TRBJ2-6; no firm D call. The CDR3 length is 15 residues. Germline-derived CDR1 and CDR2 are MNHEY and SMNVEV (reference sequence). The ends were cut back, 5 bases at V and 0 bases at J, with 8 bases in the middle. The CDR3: CASSQRLSGANVLTF. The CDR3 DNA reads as TGTGCCAGCAGTCAACGCCTCTCTGGGGCCAACGTCCTGACTTTC. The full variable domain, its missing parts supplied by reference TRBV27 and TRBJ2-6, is EAQVTQNPRYLITVTGKKLTVTCSQNMNHEYMSWYRQDPGLGLRQIYYSMNVEVTDKGDVPEGYKVSRKEKRNFPLILESPSPNQTSLYFCASSQRLSGANVLTFGAGSRLTVL.

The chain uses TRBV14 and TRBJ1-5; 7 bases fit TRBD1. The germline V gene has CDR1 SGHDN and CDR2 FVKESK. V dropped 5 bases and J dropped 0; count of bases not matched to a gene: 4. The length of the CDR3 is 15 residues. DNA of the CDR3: TGTGCCAGCAGCGCTGCAGGGGGTAGCAATCAGCCCCAGCATTTT. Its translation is CASSAAGGSNQPQHF.

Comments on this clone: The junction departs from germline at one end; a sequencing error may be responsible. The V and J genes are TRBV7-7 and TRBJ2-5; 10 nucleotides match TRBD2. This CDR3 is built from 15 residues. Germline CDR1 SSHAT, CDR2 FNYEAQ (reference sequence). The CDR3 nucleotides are TGTGCTAGCAGCTCGGGACTAGCGCTAAAAGAGACCCAGTACTTC. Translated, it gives CASSSGLALKETQYF.

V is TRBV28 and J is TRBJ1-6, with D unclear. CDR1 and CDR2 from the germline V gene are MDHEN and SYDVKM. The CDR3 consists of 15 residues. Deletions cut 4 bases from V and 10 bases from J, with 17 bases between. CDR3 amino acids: CASSSYYHGYSPLHF. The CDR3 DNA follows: TGTGCCAGCAGTTCCTATTATCATGGGTACTCACCCCTCCACTTT.

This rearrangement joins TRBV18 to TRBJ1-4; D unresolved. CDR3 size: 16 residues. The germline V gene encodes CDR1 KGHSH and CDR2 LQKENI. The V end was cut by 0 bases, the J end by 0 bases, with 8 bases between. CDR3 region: CASSPPGEPTNEKLFF. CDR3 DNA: TGTGCCAGCTCACCACCCGGAGAGCCAACTAATGAAAAACTGTTTTTT. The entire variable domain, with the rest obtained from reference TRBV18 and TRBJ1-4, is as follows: NAGVMQNPRHLVRRRGQEARLRCSPMKGHSHVYWYRQLPEEGLKFMVYLQKENIIDESGMPKERFSAEFPKEGPSILRIQQVVRGDSAAYFCASSPPGEPTNEKLFFGSGTQLSVL.